This T cell receptor beta chain was documented in a study of T cells in Graves' hyperthyroidism and ophthalmopathy. The germline gives CDR1 SSHAT, CDR2 FNYEAQ (reference sequence). The CDR3 runs 16 residues. Template material for amplifying TCR beta CDR3 regions consisted of RNA transcripts. TCR CDR3 regions were first amplified by RT-PCR with HTBI primers. In TCRdb, the multiplex PCR reads were re-called with MiXCR into one record per CDR3 protein. The data contain 300,000 to 500,000 distinct CDR3 sequences, about an eighth of them singletons. This clonotype was seen ten or more times. Its target is unknown. One end of the junction varies from germline; a read error may be responsible. Duration under 3 months, a NOSPECS grade of at least 4, and a Clinical Activity Score of at least 3 characterized the ophthalmopathy patients. General study points: Peripheral blood also featured most of the thyroid clonotypes expanded above 0.001. Ophthalmopathy prediction by the model preceded onset by a median roughly 6 months.

This sequence originates from a man aged 45-65 years with Graves' ophthalmopathy. This chain connects TRBV7-7 to TRBJ2-1, with 7 positions matching TRBD1. The specimen sequenced was blood. CDR3 bases: TGTGCTAGCAGCCCAACCACAGGGGTAGGGTACAATGAGCAGTTCTTC. Translated, it gives CASSPTTGVGYNEQFF.